This TCR beta chain was documented in a study of cytomegalovirus exposure and HLA in healthy donors. Overall study findings and caveats: Per a later analysis, about 17,000 TCR beta sequences showed association with HLA alleles at 0.05 false discovery rate.

Turning to this clone: No antigen is known for it.

Primers included in the PCR were 60 Vbeta and 13 Jbeta primers. Data came from immunoSEQ multiplex PCR; TCRdb stores just in-frame clones and leaves some out. This table has 120,000 or so clones, over 65% appearing once. Donors were nominally healthy when sampled, though unrecorded immune exposures were likely. Trimming left V 7 bases short and J 6 bases short, with 16 bases between. The CDR3 covers 14 residues. Germline V gene data show CDR1 as ENHRY and CDR2 as SYGVKD. This sequence joins TRBV10-3 and TRBJ1-5; D unresolved. The sequencing input was PBMCs. This sequence was found in a man younger than 30 in good health and CMV-seronegative. The CDR3 is CAIILIRRAQPQHF. The CDR3 DNA follows: TGTGCCATCATCCTGATTCGAAGAGCTCAGCCCCAGCATTTT.